This T cell receptor (beta chain) was sequenced for a study of cytomegalovirus exposure and HLA in healthy donors. PCR primers comprised 60 Vbeta and 13 Jbeta primers. Sequencing used immunoSEQ multiplex PCR; TCRdb keeps in-frame clones, though not all of them. This table holds about 120,000 clones, around 77% found once. This CDR3 spans 13 amino acids. The V and J ends lost 10 bases and 2 bases respectively, with 14 bases between them. The germline V gene encodes CDR1 MNHEY and CDR2 SVGAGI. The sample taken for sequencing was PBMCs. The TCR originated in a male donor in good health and CMV-seropositive. The V call is TRBV6-5, the J call TRBJ1-2, with D tentatively TRBD1 (5 bases). This CDR3 reads CATGTAGNYGYTF. As DNA, the CDR3 is TGTGCCACCGGGACTGCCGGGAACTATGGCTACACCTTC.